The entry below gives a single TCR beta chain sequence along with its context. Its matching antigen is unknown. This entry is derived from a study of early T cells in non-severe SARS-CoV-2 infection. Study-level information: Bulk RNA from unsorted whole blood was sequenced; chains were unpaired.

General study points: Anti-spike CD8 responses were favored by VDJdb matching, which missed private and CD4 specificities.

This CDR3 is built from 16 residues. Germline V gene sequence: CDR1 SGHRS, CDR2 YFSETQ. Trimming removed 0 bases from V and 3 bases from J, with 12 bases in between. TCRdb ran MiXCR on the 5' RACE reads and lists one entry per CDR3 protein. The sample holds fewer than 65,000 distinct CDR3 sequences, roughly 9% seen once. This sequence was found in an adult who was a healthcare worker with PCR-confirmed SARS-CoV-2 infection or an uninfected control (not recorded which). What was sequenced was whole blood. The gene calls are TRBV5-1 and TRBJ2-2; the D gene is possibly TRBD1 (6 bases). The CDR3 DNA sequence: TGCGCCAGCAGCTTGGTTCAGGGGCGTCACACCGGGGAGCTGTTTTTT. Protein product: CASSLVQGRHTGELFF. Supplemented by reference TRBV5-1 and TRBJ2-2, the full variable domain reads KAGVTQTPRYLIKTRGQQVTLSCSPISGHRSVSWYQQTPGQGLQFLFEYFSETQRNKGNFPGRFSGRQFSNSRSEMNVSTLELGDSALYLCASSLVQGRHTGELFFGEGSRLTVL.